Included here is one T cell receptor beta chain sequence, with context. The antigen is unknown. The germline V gene encodes CDR1 DFQATT and CDR2 SNEGSKA (reference sequence). V was clipped by 7 bases and J by 0 bases, with 19 bases between them. This CDR3 has 16 residues. The data were taken from a study of T cells in Graves' hyperthyroidism and ophthalmopathy. About the study: Staff took peripheral blood when the initial diagnosis was made, before any treatment began.

General study results and limits: Separation of ophthalmopathy from stable hyperthyroidism was achieved by a 13 V-J model.

Amplification of TCR beta CDR3 regions used RNA as the template. The HTBI set primed first-round TCR CDR3 RT-PCR. TCRdb reanalysed the multiplex PCR reads using MiXCR and keeps one entry per CDR3 protein. Altogether hundreds of thousands of distinct CDR3 sequences are present, just over 35% being singletons, with the ten largest covering around 29%. The patients, who ranged from 18 to 65 in age, presented with newly diagnosed hyperthyroidism lasting under 2 months. The sample consisted of blood. This clonotype originated in a woman aged 40 to 55 with Graves' hyperthyroidism. This sequence joins TRBV20-1 and TRBJ1-5; maybe TRBD1 (6 bases). DNA of the CDR3: TGCAGTGTCAGTAGAGGGACAATGAATAGCAATCAGCCCCAGCATTTT. Translating it yields CSVSRGTMNSNQPQHF.